This T cell receptor beta chain was sequenced in a study of post-analysis software for immune sequencing data. This clonotype was counted only a few times. No antigen is known for it. Study-level points and caveats: Patients had higher frequencies than controls of roughly five TRBV segments, including TRBV5-6, TRBV5-1 and TRBV20-1.

V was clipped by 6 bases and J by 3 bases, with 27 bases between them. The CDR3 has 18 amino acids. TCR beta libraries were prepared from cDNA with unique molecular identifiers. TCRdb reprocessed the PCR reads via MiXCR and lists one record per CDR3 protein. The repertoire consists of roughly 800,000 distinct CDR3 sequences, with 40% to 55% occurring once and the leading ten covering 4.9%. The sequence was obtained from a girl aged 5-17 years with multiple sclerosis. The chain recombines TRBV12-3 or TRBV12-4 with TRBJ2-7; perhaps TRBD1 as D (6 bases). Sequencing was performed on blood. The CDR3 DNA is TGTGCCAGCAGGGTCAAGGGGGACACAAGAGATCGGGACTACGAGCAGTACTTC. This gives the protein CASRVKGDTRDRDYEQYF.